The present T cell receptor beta chain was sequenced within a study of read filtering for tumor transcriptome and immune sequencing. Study summary: TCR-mapped reads were about 3.5 to 10.27 million with IR-seq versus roughly 75 to 1,300 with RNA-seq. Study observations and caveats: The sorted CD138-negative fraction was a mixed bone marrow immune population, not purified T cells.

Ten or more counts support this clonotype. No antigen is known for it. Sampling of bone marrow took place during active disease in every patient. The CDR3 has 15 amino acids. Germline CDR1 is MNHEY and CDR2 is SMNVEV (reference sequence). V lost 6 bases, J lost 7 bases, and 11 bases stayed unmatched. From roughly 390 ng of RNA, a library with molecular barcoded alpha/delta and beta/gamma adaptors was made. One entry per CDR3 protein results from TCRdb running MiXCR on the reads. The data hold about 50,000 distinct CDR3 sequences, with about 20% observed a single time. This receptor was taken from a donor at least 40 years old with multiple myeloma. The sequenced sample was a population of CD138-negative cells sorted from bone marrow. The rearrangement links TRBV27 to TRBJ2-1, with 8 bases matching TRBD2. The CDR3 DNA sequence: TGTGCCAGCAGCCCCCCAGCGGGAGAGGTAAATGAGCAGTTCTTC. This translates into CASSPPAGEVNEQFF.